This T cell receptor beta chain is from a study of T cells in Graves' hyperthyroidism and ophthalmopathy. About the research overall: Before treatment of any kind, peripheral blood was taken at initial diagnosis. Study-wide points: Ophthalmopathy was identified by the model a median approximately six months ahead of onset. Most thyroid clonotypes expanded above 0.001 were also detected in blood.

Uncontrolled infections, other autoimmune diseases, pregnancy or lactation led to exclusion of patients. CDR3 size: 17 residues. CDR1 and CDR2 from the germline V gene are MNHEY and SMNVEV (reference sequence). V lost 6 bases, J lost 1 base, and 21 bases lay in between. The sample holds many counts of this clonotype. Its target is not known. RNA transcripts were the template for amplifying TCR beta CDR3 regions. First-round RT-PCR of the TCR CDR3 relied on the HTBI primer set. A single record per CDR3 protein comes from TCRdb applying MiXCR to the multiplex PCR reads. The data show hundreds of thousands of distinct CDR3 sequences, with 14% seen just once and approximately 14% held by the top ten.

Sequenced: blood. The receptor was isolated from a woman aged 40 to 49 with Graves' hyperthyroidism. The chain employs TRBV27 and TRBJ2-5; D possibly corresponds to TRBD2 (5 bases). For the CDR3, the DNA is TGTGCCAGCAGCGTATCGGAGGTGGCAACTTCCCAAGAGACCCAGTACTTC. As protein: CASSVSEVATSQETQYF.